One sample yielded the 12 T cell receptor beta chains listed below, sequenced in a study of CD4+ T cells in melanoma. Assay used: immunoSEQ multiplex PCR; TCRdb lists only in-frame clones, some missing. The sample has about 120,000 clones, around 93% seen once; the top ten hold 3.3%. The sequenced material came from peripheral blood. These TCRs come from a human donor with melanoma.

V is TRBV4-3 and J is TRBJ2-7; 9 positions agree with TRBD1. J lost 5 bases, V lost 4 bases, and 3 bases had no gene match. This CDR3 contains 13 residues. Germline lookup yields CDR1 LGHNA and CDR2 YSLEER. The CDR3 DNA reads TGCGCCAGCAGCCCCCGGACAGGGGACGAGCAGTACTTC. It is translated as CASSPRTGDEQYF.

The chain employs TRBV10-3 and TRBJ2-7; no clear D. The CDR3 consists of 13 residues. CDR1 and CDR2 (germline): ENHRY, SYGVKD. V dropped 6 bases and J dropped 4 bases, with 13 bases sitting between them. DNA for the CDR3: TGTGCCATCAGGGTGGGCAGCCTATACGAGCAGTACTTC. It yields the protein CAIRVGSLYEQYF.

This clone was recorded only once. The gene calls are TRBV6-1 and TRBJ2-5, with D unresolved. This CDR3 comprises 13 residues. Germline values: CDR1 MNHNS, CDR2 SASEGT. The V and J ends lost 7 bases and 2 bases respectively, with 11 bases between them. The CDR3: CASNLQLQETQYF. CDR3 nucleotides: TGTGCCAGCAATCTACAGTTGCAAGAGACCCAGTACTTC.

This sequence joins TRBV28 and TRBJ2-3, with 14 bases that match TRBD2. The CDR3 is 16 residues long. Germline CDR1 MDHEN, CDR2 SYDVKM. The V and J ends lost 4 bases and 2 bases, in that order; junction bases with no gene match: 2. The CDR3 is CASSWTSGGSTDTQYF. The CDR3 nucleotides are TGTGCCAGCAGTTGGACTAGCGGGGGGTCCACAGATACGCAGTATTTT. Based on the CDR3 plus reference TRBV28 and TRBJ2-3, the full variable domain is DVKVTQSSRYLVKRTGEKVFLECVQDMDHENMFWYRQDPGLGLRLIYFSYDVKMKEKGDIPEGYSVSREKKERFSLILESASTNQTSMYLCASSWTSGGSTDTQYFGPGTRLTVL.

As regards this clone: One end of the junction varies from germline; a read error may be responsible. J is TRBJ2-3 and V is TRBV7-8; 7 bases align to TRBD1. The CDR3 sequence is 14 residues long. Germline V gene data show CDR1 as SGHVS and CDR2 as FQNEAQ. CDR3 DNA: TGTGCCAGCAGTTTAGGGGGCAACACAGATACGCAGTATTTT. Translation: CASSLGGNTDTQYF.

This chain joins TRBV5-1 and TRBJ2-5, with 12 bases lining up with TRBD1. V lost 3 bases to trimming and J lost 4 bases; unmatched junction nucleotides: 16. Germline assignment: CDR1 SGHRS and CDR2 YFSETQ. The CDR3 loop spans 19 amino acids. The CDR3 reads CASSWTGTGGGGGGETQYF. In DNA, the CDR3 is TGCGCCAGCAGCTGGACCGGGACAGGGGGCGGTGGAGGAGGAGAGACCCAGTACTTC.

This clone appeared a single time. The chain has TRBV10-2 and TRBJ2-7; the D is unclear. Germline assignment: CDR1 WSHSY and CDR2 SAAADI. Trimming stripped 4 bases from V and 2 bases from J, with 9 bases between. CDR3 length: 13 residues. In nucleotides, the CDR3 is TGCGCCAGCAGTGTAGGCCCTACCTACGAGCAGTACTTC. Residues: CASSVGPTYEQYF.

The V and J genes are TRBV21-1 and TRBJ1-2. TRBV21-1 is noted as a pseudogene. The CDR3 sequence is 13 residues long. CDR3 protein: CASNCRVQLSYTF. CDR3 DNA: TGTGCCAGCAATTGTAGGGTCCAATTGAGCTACACCTTC.

The table lists this clone with a count of one. The rearrangement uses TRBV29-1 and TRBJ2-2; 10 positions match TRBD1. After removal of 6 bases from V and 5 bases from J, the junction contained 9 bases not matched to a gene. The CDR3 has 15 amino acids. Germline V lookup: CDR1 SQVTM, CDR2 ANQGSEA. This chain's CDR3 is CSVGSRTGGTGELFF. The CDR3, as DNA: TGCAGCGTGGGGTCCCGGACAGGGGGAACCGGGGAGCTGTTTTTT.

The chain employs TRBV7-2 and TRBJ1-2; the D is unclear. Germline CDR1 and CDR2: SGHTA and FQGNSA. The CDR3 spans 14 residues. V was pared by 6 bases and J by 4 bases, with 15 bases between. The CDR3 region has the DNA TGTGCCAGCAGTTCGCTAATCGGGGTCTATGGCTACACCTTC. Protein sequence: CASSSLIGVYGYTF. Full variable domain (rest looked up from reference TRBV7-2 and TRBJ1-2): GAGVSQSPSNKVTEKGKDVELRCDPISGHTALYWYRQSLGQGLEFLIYFQGNSAPDKSGLPSDRFSAERTGGSVSTLTIQRTQQEDSAVYLCASSSLIGVYGYTFGSGTRLTVV.

The CDR3 loop is CASSALQGGGYTF. CDR3 sequence (DNA): TGTGCCAGCAGCGCCCTCCAGGGTGGAGGCTACACCTTC. This sequence joins TRBV7-3 and TRBJ1-2; D may be TRBD1 (5 bases). With 5 bases removed from V and 8 bases from J, the gap between germline ends came to 15 bases. There are 13 residues in the CDR3. Germline CDR1 SGHTA, CDR2 FQGTGA.

This chain links TRBV11-2 with TRBJ2-3; D is undetermined. The CDR3 extends over 17 amino acids. In germline, CDR1 is SGHAT, CDR2 FQNNGV. V shed 5 bases and J shed 0 bases, with 18 bases lying between them. The CDR3 sequence is CASSSVVLGPSTDTQYF. DNA for the CDR3: TGTGCCAGCAGCAGTGTAGTCTTAGGGCCTAGCACAGATACGCAGTATTTT.